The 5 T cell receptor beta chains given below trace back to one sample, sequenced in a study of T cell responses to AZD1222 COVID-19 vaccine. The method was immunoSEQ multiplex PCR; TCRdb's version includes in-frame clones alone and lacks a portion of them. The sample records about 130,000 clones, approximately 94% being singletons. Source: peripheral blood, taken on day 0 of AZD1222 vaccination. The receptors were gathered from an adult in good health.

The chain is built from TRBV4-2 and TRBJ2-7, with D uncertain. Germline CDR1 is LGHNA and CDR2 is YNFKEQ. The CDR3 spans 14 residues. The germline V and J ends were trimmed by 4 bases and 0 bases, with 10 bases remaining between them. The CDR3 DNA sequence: TGTGCCAGCAGCCTTGCGGTGAGCTCCTACGAGCAGTACTTC. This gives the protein CASSLAVSSYEQYF.

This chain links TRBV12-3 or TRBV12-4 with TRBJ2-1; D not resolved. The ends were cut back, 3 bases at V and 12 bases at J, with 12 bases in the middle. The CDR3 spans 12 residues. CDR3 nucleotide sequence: TGTGCCAGCAGTTTCCAGCGCTTGGGGCAGTTCTTC. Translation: CASSFQRLGQFF.

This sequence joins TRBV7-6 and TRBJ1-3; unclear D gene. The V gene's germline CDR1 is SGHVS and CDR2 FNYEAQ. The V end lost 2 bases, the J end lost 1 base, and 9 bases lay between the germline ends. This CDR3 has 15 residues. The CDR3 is CASSLSWGSGNTIYF. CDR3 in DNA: TGTGCCAGCAGCTTAAGTTGGGGATCTGGAAACACCATATATTTT.

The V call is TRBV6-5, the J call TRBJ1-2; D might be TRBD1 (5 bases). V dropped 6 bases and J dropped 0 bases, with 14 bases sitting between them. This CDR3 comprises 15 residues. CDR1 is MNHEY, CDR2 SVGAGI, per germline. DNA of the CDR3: TGTGCCAGCAGAGCCCGGGACGGTTCTAACTATGGCTACACCTTC. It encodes CASRARDGSNYGYTF.

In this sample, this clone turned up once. The CDR3 DNA follows: TGTGCCAGCAGCCAAGAAGGGACATCGGGGTCACCCCTCCACTTT. Translation gives CASSQEGTSGSPLHF. V gene TRBV3-1 (or the pseudogene TRBV3-2) combines with J gene TRBJ1-6; the D gene is possibly TRBD1 (6 bases). Looked up from germline, CDR1 is LGHDT and CDR2 is YNNKEL (reference sequence). The CDR3 is 15 residues long. V shed 0 bases and J shed 10 bases, with 13 bases lying between them.